The rows below give T cell receptor beta chains drawn from one sample of a study of blood T cell repertoires in COVID-19. The assay was immunoSEQ multiplex PCR, and TCRdb's table has in-frame clones only and misses some. The table has 75,000 to 85,000 clones, 88% seen once; the top ten hold roughly 45%. The specimen was peripheral blood. The origin of the receptors is a human donor in a cohort sampled during active COVID-19. Both conserved end residues are part of each CDR3. A D gene is named only where the DNA matches it firmly. Size values are once, few and many counts, or a class for expanded clones, and some rows have none.

cdr3_nt cdr3_aa v_call clone_size d_call j_call
TGTGCCAGCAGTTTACAGGGTCTTTATGGCTACACCTTC CASSLQGLYGYTF TRBV3-1/TRBV3-2 NA NA TRBJ1-2
TGTGCCAGCAGCCCCTATACGGGATTGGTTCCCGAGCAGTACTTC CASSPYTGLVPEQYF TRBV9 NA NA TRBJ2-7
TGTGCCAGCAGTTTGTACAGAGACTATGGCTACACCTTC CASSLYRDYGYTF TRBV27 NA NA TRBJ1-2
TGTGCCAGCAGTTTTCTAGCGGGGGTAGGCACAGATACGCAGTATTTT CASSFLAGVGTDTQYF TRBV6-6 NA TRBD2 TRBJ2-3
TGTGCCAGCAGCTTGGACAGGTCGGGTATCGGGGAGCTGTTTTTT CASSLDRSGIGELFF TRBV5-4 NA NA TRBJ2-2
TGTGCCAGCGGAACAGAAACTAGCACAGATACGCAGTATTTT CASGTETSTDTQYF TRBV9 once NA TRBJ2-3
TGTGCCAGCAGCCCTGCGGGGGGCGACTACGAGCAGTACTTC CASSPAGGDYEQYF TRBV7-2 NA TRBD2 TRBJ2-7
TGTGCCAGCAGATCGGGTGGAAACACCATATATTTT CASRSGGNTIYF TRBV11-3 NA NA TRBJ1-3
TGTGCCAGTAGTATTACAACCGCCTCCTACGAGCAGTACTTC CASSITTASYEQYF TRBV19 NA NA TRBJ2-7
TGTGCCAGCAGCGTACTGACTAGCGGGGCCAATGAGCAGTTCTTC CASSVLTSGANEQFF TRBV9 NA TRBD2 TRBJ2-1
TGCGCCAGCAGCCTTGGACAGTACACTGAAGCTTTCTTT CASSLGQYTEAFF TRBV4-3 NA NA TRBJ1-1
TGTGCCAGCACTCAAGGGGGCAGCTCCTACGAGCAGTACTTC CASTQGGSSYEQYF TRBV6-5 NA TRBD1 TRBJ2-7
TGTGCCAGCAGCTCCTTAACGGGAGGGACCTACAATGAGCAGTTCTTC CASSSLTGGTYNEQFF TRBV7-8 NA TRBD2 TRBJ2-1
TGTGCCAGCAGCGCGGACTCAAATACGCAGTATTTT CASSADSNTQYF TRBV7-2 NA NA TRBJ2-3
TGTGCCAGCAGCCAAGCATGGGGGGAGCCCCAGCATTTT CASSQAWGEPQHF TRBV4-2 once NA TRBJ1-5
TGCGCCAGCAGTGAGCGAGGGACTGAAGCTTTCTTT CASSERGTEAFF TRBV10-1 NA NA TRBJ1-1
TGTGCCAGCAGCCAAGGAAAACAGGGCCCCTATGGCTACACCTTC CASSQGKQGPYGYTF TRBV4-2 NA NA TRBJ1-2
TGTGCCACCAGTGGCTCACCGCGGGGACAGTTCAGCACAGATACGCAGTATTTT CATSGSPRGQFSTDTQYF TRBV24-1 once NA TRBJ2-3
TGTGCCAGCAGCGTCGAAGAGACCCAGTACTTC CASSVEETQYF TRBV7-2 NA NA TRBJ2-5
TGTGCCAGCAGCCCCGGAGGGAGAACTGAAGCTTTCTTT CASSPGGRTEAFF TRBV3-1/TRBV3-2 NA NA TRBJ1-1
TGCGCCAGCAGCTTGGTTTCAGGGGGCTTTAACACCGGGGAGCTGTTTTTT CASSLVSGGFNTGELFF TRBV5-1 NA TRBD1 TRBJ2-2
TGTGCCAGCAGCTCTAGAGGGGGCGATAATGAAAAACTGTTTTTT CASSSRGGDNEKLFF TRBV7-6 NA TRBD1 TRBJ1-4
TGTGCCAGCAGTTTAAATCCGTCCTATGGCTACACCTTC CASSLNPSYGYTF TRBV27 NA NA TRBJ1-2
TGTGCCAGCAGTTACTCGTTACTAGCGGGGGGCTCCAAGTACTTC CASSYSLLAGGSKYF TRBV6-5 NA TRBD2 TRBJ2-5
TGTGCCAGCAGTTACCCGGCGGGGCCCAACTACAATGAGCAGTTCTTC CASSYPAGPNYNEQFF TRBV6-2/TRBV6-3 NA NA TRBJ2-1
TGTGCCAGCAGCTTTGTTAGGGGCTCTGGCTACACCTTC CASSFVRGSGYTF TRBV7-8 NA NA TRBJ1-2
TGTGCCAGCAGCCCCACGGGTGGATTCTATGGCTACACCTTC CASSPTGGFYGYTF TRBV7-9 once NA TRBJ1-2
TGTGCCAGTTCTCTTGGACAGGGTCTCTATGGCTACACCTTC CASSLGQGLYGYTF TRBV19 NA TRBD1 TRBJ1-2
TGTGCCAGCAGCGTCTCCACGGGCACCGGGGAGCTGTTTTTT CASSVSTGTGELFF TRBV9 once NA TRBJ2-2
TGTGCCAGCAGCGTAGCCGAGACTAGCCTCGAGCAGTACTTC CASSVAETSLEQYF TRBV9 NA TRBD2 TRBJ2-7
TGTGCCAGCTCACCCCCTGCGGGGAACTCCTACGAGCAGTACTTC CASSPPAGNSYEQYF TRBV18 NA NA TRBJ2-7
TGTGCCAGCTCACCATGGGGGGATCAGCCCCAGCATTTT CASSPWGDQPQHF TRBV18 NA NA TRBJ1-5
TGTGCCAGCAGTTTGTTTGCGAACGTACAGCCCCAGCATTTT CASSLFANVQPQHF TRBV28 NA NA TRBJ1-5
TGTGCCAGCCGGACTAGCGGCAATGAGCAGTTCTTC CASRTSGNEQFF TRBV2 NA TRBD2 TRBJ2-1
TGTGCCAGCAGCTTGGTCGCAGGGGTGGCCGGGGAGCTGTTTTTT CASSLVAGVAGELFF TRBV5-5 NA NA TRBJ2-2
TGTGCCATCACCCGGGACAGGGACACTGAAGCTTTCTTT CAITRDRDTEAFF TRBV10-3 NA TRBD1 TRBJ1-1
TGTGCCAGCAGCTCTAGCGGGGACCAAGATACGCAGTATTTT CASSSSGDQDTQYF TRBV7-7 NA TRBD2 TRBJ2-3
TGTGCCAGTAGTATAGGAGTAATTCAGCCCCAGCATTTT CASSIGVIQPQHF TRBV19 NA NA TRBJ1-5
TGTGCCATCAGTCCTAGCGGGCCGAGCACAGATACGCAGTATTTT CAISPSGPSTDTQYF TRBV10-3 NA TRBD2 TRBJ2-3
TGTGCCAGAGGGTCTAGCTTGAGCGCAGATACGCAGTATTTT CARGSSLSADTQYF TRBV2 NA NA TRBJ2-3
TGTGCCAGCAGTCTAAGACAGGGCACTGAAGCTTTCTTT CASSLRQGTEAFF TRBV27 NA TRBD1 TRBJ1-1
TGTGCCAGCAGCCCTGTGCGCGTCACCGGGGAGCTGTTTTTT CASSPVRVTGELFF TRBV27 NA NA TRBJ2-2
TGCGCCAGCACGCGGGACAGCAGCTCTGGGGCCAACGTCCTGACTTTC CASTRDSSSGANVLTF TRBV5-1 NA NA TRBJ2-6
TGTGCCAGTATTTTTGCTGCCTTCTTGTTCGTGCGGGGGGGAGAGACCCAGTACTTC CASIFAAFLFVRGGETQYF TRBV19 NA TRBD2 TRBJ2-5
TGTGCCAGCAGTGATCCCCCTACGGGAAACTACGAGCAGTACTTC CASSDPPTGNYEQYF TRBV6-1 once NA TRBJ2-7
TGTGCCAGTAGTGTAACAGGGTCCTACGAGCAGTTCTTC CASSVTGSYEQFF TRBV19 NA NA TRBJ2-1
TGTGCCAGCAGCCAAAGGGGTACGCAGTCCCAGTACTTC CASSQRGTQSQYF TRBV3-1/TRBV3-2 NA NA TRBJ2-5
TGTGCCATCAGTGATCTAGCGGAGGGGTCCTACAATGAGCAGTTCTTC CAISDLAEGSYNEQFF TRBV10-3 NA TRBD2 TRBJ2-1
TGTGCCAGCAGCCTTAACAGGGTACGGAAGGGGCAAGAGACCCAGTACTTC CASSLNRVRKGQETQYF TRBV6-2/TRBV6-3 NA NA TRBJ2-5
TGTGCCAGCAGTATAAGAGCGTATAATGAGCAGTTCTTC CASSIRAYNEQFF TRBV2 NA NA TRBJ2-1
TGTGCCAGCAGCACACGACAGGGGAAGAACATTCAGTACTTC CASSTRQGKNIQYF TRBV4-2 NA TRBD1 TRBJ2-4
TGTGCCATCAGTGGGAGTTCCGCAGATACGCAGTATTTT CAISGSSADTQYF TRBV10-3 NA NA TRBJ2-3
TGTGCCAGTGGTTGGGGGGTCGCCTACAATGAGCAGTTCTTC CASGWGVAYNEQFF TRBV19 NA NA TRBJ2-1
TGTGCCAGCAGCTCAAAAGAGACCCAGTACTTC CASSSKETQYF TRBV5-4 NA NA TRBJ2-5
TGTGCCAGCAGCCAAAACGGCAGGGCCAGCATCGGTTTCTTT CASSQNGRASIGFF TRBV3-1/TRBV3-2 NA NA TRBJ1-1